These 27 T cell receptor beta chains originate from one sample sequenced in a study of shared clonotypes between healthy human individuals (TCRdb year 2020). Library preparation was by the immunoSEQ multiplex PCR assay. TCRdb retrieved this table from immuneACCESS and kept in-frame rearrangements only. Not all clones are present; in checked studies, unresolved V genes account for under half, and no reason is known for the remainder. This sample holds about 710,000 clones; around three quarters were observed only once. The top ten constitute around 1.8% of the sample. Sequenced material: memory CD4+ T cells sorted from blood. Sample cell subset or site, as interpreted from the label and publication: CD45RA-negative fraction. The receptor source for this set is a woman in her 30s in good health.

This CDR3 is CASSLDRGLVYNEQFF. As DNA, the CDR3 is TGTGCCAGCAGCTTAGACAGAGGACTAGTCTACAATGAGCAGTTCTTC. The chain carries TRBV7-2 and TRBJ2-1; 7 nucleotides line up with TRBD2. The germline V gene encodes CDR1 SGHTA and CDR2 FQGNSA. The CDR3 extends over 16 amino acids. With V trimmed by 1 base and J by 3 bases, 6 bases remained unmatched.

The chain links TRBV14 to TRBJ1-4; the D gene is possibly TRBD1 (6 bases). CDR1 SGHDN and CDR2 FVKESK come from the germline V gene. This CDR3 region has 15 residues. Trimming removed 1 base at V and 7 bases at J, with 13 bases between. The CDR3 here is CASSQAGQSGEKLFF. In DNA form, the CDR3 reads TGTGCCAGCAGCCAAGCAGGACAGTCGGGTGAAAAACTGTTTTTT.

The chain links TRBV7-9 to TRBJ2-1, with 9 bases fitting TRBD1. CDR1 SEHNR and CDR2 FQNEAQ come from the germline V gene (reference sequence). With V trimmed by 5 bases and J by 6 bases, 11 bases remained unmatched. This CDR3 is built from 16 residues. CDR3 DNA: TGTGCCAGCAGCCCTCCGGGACAGGGATTTTCCAATGAGCAGTTCTTC. It specifies CASSPPGQGFSNEQFF.

There are a few counts of this clone. This chain joins TRBV19 and TRBJ2-1, with 11 bases lining up with TRBD1. V lost 3 bases, J lost 3 bases, and 7 bases stayed unmatched. Germline CDR1 and CDR2: LNHDA and SQIVND (reference sequence). The CDR3 is made up of 17 amino acids. The CDR3 protein is CASSMDTGTGGYNEQFF. As DNA, the CDR3 is TGTGCCAGTAGTATGGACACCGGGACAGGGGGCTACAATGAGCAGTTCTTC.

V gene TRBV30 combines with J gene TRBJ1-2, with 7 bases fitting TRBD1. The trim removed 5 bases at V and 2 bases at J, leaving 5 bases unmatched. The CDR3 loop spans 13 amino acids. Germline lookup yields CDR1 GTSNPN and CDR2 SVGIG (reference sequence). CDR3 protein: CAWDPRGNYGYTF. The CDR3 DNA is TGTGCCTGGGATCCCAGGGGGAACTATGGCTACACCTTC.

In the case of this clone: The sample contains more than one DNA sequence encoding this CDR3. The chain uses TRBV6-1 and TRBJ2-1, with D possibly TRBD2 on 7 matching bases. This CDR3 is 13 amino acids long. The V and J ends lost 1 base and 7 bases respectively, with 8 bases between them. Germline CDR1 is MNHNS and CDR2 is SASEGT. CDR3 in amino acids: CASSEEGGNEQFF. CDR3 coding DNA: TGTGCCAGCAGTGAAGAGGGGGGGAATGAGCAGTTCTTC.

The chain links TRBV14 to TRBJ2-7; TRBD1 matches 8 bases. Germline trimming cut 0 bases from V and 4 bases from J; bases unmatched to any gene: 8. The CDR3 has 16 residues. Germline V gene data show CDR1 as SGHDN and CDR2 as FVKESK. The CDR3 DNA reads as TGTGCCAGCAGCCAAGATCGAGGACAGGGTGGGTACGAGCAGTACTTC. Translation gives CASSQDRGQGGYEQYF.

The genes are TRBV7-6 and TRBJ2-2; D is possibly TRBD2 (7 bases). Germline V CDR1 and CDR2: SGHVS, FNYEAQ. The germline V and J ends were trimmed by 4 bases and 3 bases, with 12 bases remaining between them. The CDR3 is 15 residues long. The CDR3 sequence is CASSSRGADTGELFF. The DNA for the CDR3 is TGTGCCAGCAGCTCCCGGGGGGCAGACACCGGGGAGCTGTTTTTT.

This clone has only one observation. V gene TRBV19 combines with J gene TRBJ2-3; 11 bases match TRBD2. Unmatched junction bases numbered 6, after V lost 5 bases and J lost 2 bases. The CDR3 totals 16 residues. CDR1 is LNHDA, CDR2 SQIVND, per germline (reference sequence). The CDR3 sequence: CASSPTGLAVTDTQYF. CDR3 bases: TGTGCCAGTAGTCCCACGGGACTAGCGGTCACAGATACGCAGTATTTT.

The chain combines TRBV11-3 with TRBJ2-5, with 10 bases identical to TRBD2. V lost 11 bases, J lost 5 bases, and 14 bases stayed unmatched. The germline V gene encodes CDR1 SGHNT and CDR2 YENEEA. The CDR3 extends over 15 amino acids. CDR3 protein: CAADPNSGRSETQYF. In nucleotides, the CDR3 is TGTGCCGCAGATCCCAATAGCGGGAGGTCGGAGACCCAGTACTTC.

The V gene is TRBV2, the J gene TRBJ1-5; 9 nucleotides match TRBD1. The V segment lost 3 bases and the J segment 7 bases; nucleotides outside the gene matches: 7. Germline V lookup: CDR1 SNHLY, CDR2 FYNNEI. The CDR3 totals 15 residues. CDR3: CASSDTGGAGQPQHF. The CDR3, as DNA: TGTGCCAGCAGTGACACAGGGGGCGCCGGGCAGCCCCAGCATTTT. Filled out from reference TRBV2 and TRBJ1-5, the complete variable domain reads EPEVTQTPSHQVTQMGQEVILRCVPISNHLYFYWYRQILGQKVEFLVSFYNNEISEKSEIFDDQFSVERPDGSNFTLKIRSTKLEDSAMYFCASSDTGGAGQPQHFGDGTRLSIL.

V usage is TRBV23-1 and J usage is TRBJ2-7; tentatively, D is TRBD1 or TRBD2 (6 bases each). TRBV23-1 is an ORF, and what it does is uncertain. The CDR3 runs to 13 residues. Trimming shortened V by 0 bases and J by 11 bases, and 14 bases separated the two germline ends. CDR3 coding DNA: TGCGCCAGCAGTCAATCAGGGGGTTGGGGGGAGTACTTC. Protein sequence: CASSQSGGWGEYF.

The rearrangement joins TRBV4-2 to TRBJ2-1, with a possible D match to TRBD1 (5 bases). Trimming removed 2 bases at V and 14 bases at J, with 13 bases between. CDR1 is LGHNA, CDR2 YNFKEQ, per germline. The CDR3 is made up of 12 amino acids. The CDR3 loop reads CASSQHEQVKFF. CDR3 nucleotides: TGTGCCAGCAGCCAACATGAACAGGTTAAGTTCTTC.

V usage is TRBV28 and J usage is TRBJ1-4; TRBD1 agrees at 8 bases. This CDR3 spans 13 amino acids. The germline gives CDR1 MDHEN, CDR2 SYDVKM. Trimming at V came to 3 bases and at J to 14 bases, leaving 8 bases not matched to a gene. CDR3 protein: CASSLPGGARLFF. The CDR3 DNA reads TGTGCCAGCAGTTTGCCAGGGGGCGCGCGCCTGTTTTTT.

A remark on this clone: This specimen includes other DNA sequences encoding the same CDR3. The rearrangement links TRBV5-1 to TRBJ2-1; 7 bases fit TRBD2. The CDR3 runs to 16 residues. In germline, CDR1 is SGHRS, CDR2 YFSETQ. With 8 bases clipped from V and 0 bases from J, the junction kept 11 bases outside the gene matches. This CDR3 reads CASSLASGSSYNEQFF. CDR3 sequence (DNA): TGCGCCAGTTCCCTGGCTAGCGGTAGCTCCTACAATGAGCAGTTCTTC.

This sequence joins TRBV9 and TRBJ2-2; 7 nucleotides agree with TRBD2. Looked up from germline, CDR1 is SGDLS and CDR2 is YYNGEE. Germline trimming cut 2 bases from V and 5 bases from J; bases unmatched to any gene: 6. The CDR3 is 15 amino acids. CDR3 protein: CASSVAGARTGELFF. The DNA for the CDR3 is TGTGCCAGCAGCGTCGCGGGAGCTAGAACCGGGGAGCTGTTTTTT. The variable domain in full, completed from reference TRBV9 and TRBJ2-2, reads DSGVTQTPKHLITATGQRVTLRCSPRSGDLSVYWYQQSLDQGLQFLIQYYNGEERAKGNILERFSAQQFPDLHSELNLSSLELGDSALYFCASSVAGARTGELFFGEGSRLTVL.

This chain links TRBV27 with TRBJ2-1; 8 bases line up with TRBD2. Germline CDR1 MNHEY, CDR2 SMNVEV (reference sequence). Trimming took 5 bases from V and 6 from J; bases not matched to a gene: 9. The length of the CDR3 is 15 residues. The CDR3 nucleotides read TGTGCCAGCAGTCCCCGGGTAGCGGGGACCAATGAGCAGTTCTTC. It is translated as CASSPRVAGTNEQFF.

The genes are TRBV11-2 and TRBJ2-4, with a possible D match to TRBD1 (5 bases). From germline, CDR1 is SGHAT and CDR2 FQNNGV. The V and J ends lost 5 bases and 0 bases respectively, with 14 bases between them. The CDR3 consists of 16 residues. The CDR3 here is CASSDQDTLAKNIQYF. CDR3 nucleotide sequence: TGTGCCAGCAGCGACCAGGACACACTAGCCAAAAACATTCAGTACTTC.

The chain is built from TRBV28 and TRBJ1-4, with 10 bases that match TRBD1. The CDR3 has 16 residues. V was pared by 6 bases and J by 7 bases, with 11 bases of the junction left unmatched. The V gene's germline CDR1 is MDHEN and CDR2 SYDVKM. CDR3 loop: CASSRTDRGLVEKLFF. The DNA for the CDR3 is TGTGCCAGCAGCCGCACCGACAGGGGGCTAGTTGAAAAACTGTTTTTT.

The V gene is TRBV7-9, the J gene TRBJ2-3; possible D gene TRBD1, 5 bases. V was shortened by 3 bases and J by 0 bases, with 10 bases between the two germline ends. The germline V gene has CDR1 SEHNR and CDR2 FQNEAQ (reference sequence). This CDR3 region has 15 residues. Here the CDR3 reads CASSLSTASTDTQYF. The CDR3 DNA follows: TGTGCCAGCAGCTTGTCGACAGCTAGCACAGATACGCAGTATTTT.

The chain carries TRBV6-5 and TRBJ2-1, with D uncertain. CDR1 and CDR2 from the germline V gene are MNHEY and SVGAGI. The germline V and J ends were trimmed by 4 bases and 6 bases, with 10 bases remaining between them. CDR3 length: 13 residues. CDR3 bases: TGTGCCAGCAGTTCCTCCCTGGGCAATGAGCAGTTCTTC. This gives the protein CASSSSLGNEQFF.

This clone was detected a few times. The chain uses TRBV6-1 and TRBJ1-4; D is uncertain. Trimming took off 4 bases at V and 8 bases at J, with 11 bases between the two ends. CDR1 is MNHNS and CDR2 is SASEGT in the germline V gene. CDR3 length equals 13 residues. The CDR3: CASSAYGGEKLFF. The DNA of the CDR3 is TGTGCCAGCAGTGCGTACGGCGGGGAAAAACTGTTTTTT.

There are many counts of this clone. This chain links TRBV6-5 with TRBJ2-1, with TRBD2 identical over 7 bases. The CDR3 length is 14 residues. In germline, CDR1 is MNHEY, CDR2 SVGAGI. V shed 5 bases and J 2 bases; nucleotides not matched to a gene: 3. DNA for the CDR3: TGTGCCAGCAGTAATCTAGCGGCCTACAATGAGCAGTTCTTC. This translates into CASSNLAAYNEQFF.

The CDR3 sequence is CASRTGNTEAFF. The CDR3 DNA reads TGTGCCAGCCGGACAGGAAACACTGAAGCTTTCTTT. This chain uses TRBV6-5 with TRBJ1-1, with 7 bases lining up with TRBD1. Per the germline V gene, CDR1 is MNHEY and CDR2 is SVGAGI. The CDR3 is 12 residues long. Trimming took 8 bases from V and 2 from J; bases not matched to a gene: 2.

This clone was recorded once. The gene calls are TRBV7-3 and TRBJ1-3; D not certain. The CDR3 is 16 amino acids. V lost 5 bases and J lost 3, with 17 bases in between. CDR1 and CDR2 from the germline V gene are SGHTA and FQGTGA. This chain's CDR3 is CASSPGVGSGGNTIYF. In DNA, the CDR3 is TGTGCCAGCAGCCCTGGGGTGGGAAGCGGTGGAAACACCATATATTTT. Variable domain in full (rest from reference TRBV7-3 and TRBJ1-3): GAGVSQTPSNKVTEKGKYVELRCDPISGHTALYWYRQSLGQGPEFLIYFQGTGAADDSGLPNDRFFAVRPEGSVSTLKIQRTERGDSAVYLCASSPGVGSGGNTIYFGEGSWLTVV.

This clone was recorded many times. Distinct nucleotide sequences in the sample also encode this CDR3. The V and J genes are TRBV5-1 and TRBJ2-1; TRBD1 matches at 9 bases. V gave up 0 bases and J gave up 0 bases; unmatched junction bases: 1. The CDR3 has 16 amino acids. CDR1 and CDR2 from the germline V gene are SGHRS and YFSETQ. The CDR3 bases are TGCGCCAGCAGCTTGGCGACAGGGGGCTCCTACAATGAGCAGTTCTTC. This sequence encodes CASSLATGGSYNEQFF.

J is TRBJ2-1 and V is TRBV5-1; 10 bases map to TRBD2. Trimming cost V 4 bases and J 2 bases; bases outside gene matches: 6. Germline values: CDR1 SGHRS, CDR2 YFSETQ. This CDR3 comprises 16 residues. CDR3 nucleotides: TGCGCCAGCAGCAGGACTAGCGGAGGCCCCTACAATGAGCAGTTCTTC. Its translation is CASSRTSGGPYNEQFF.